A single sample gave rise to the 20 T cell receptor beta chains below, sequenced in a study of blood T cell repertoires in COVID-19. The table came from immunoSEQ multiplex PCR; TCRdb's copy has only in-frame clones and leaves some out. The sample shows just over 300,000 clones, about 85% of them seen only once. The sample taken for sequencing was peripheral blood. Receptor source: a man younger than 35 with active or convalescent COVID-19.

The genes are TRBV12-3 or TRBV12-4 and TRBJ2-2; maybe TRBD1 (5 bases). This CDR3 has 13 residues. The germline V and J ends were trimmed by 1 base and 5 bases, with 5 bases remaining between them. The CDR3: CASSLEGTGELFF. CDR3 nucleotide sequence: TGTGCCAGCAGTTTAGAGGGGACCGGGGAGCTGTTTTTT.

The CDR3, as DNA: TGTGCCAGCAGCTTAACATCTGGAGCCTACGAGCAGTACTTC. It yields the protein CASSLTSGAYEQYF. The rearrangement links TRBV7-7 to TRBJ2-7, with D unresolved. The V gene lost 2 bases and the J gene lost 2 bases, with 10 bases spanning the gap. The CDR3 has 14 residues. In germline, CDR1 is SSHAT, CDR2 FNYEAQ (reference sequence).

The rearrangement joins TRBV15 to TRBJ2-7, with 10 bases fitting TRBD2. CDR1 and CDR2 from the germline V gene are LNHNV and YYDKDF (reference sequence). CDR3 length: 18 amino acids. V lost 1 base to trimming and J lost 4 bases; unmatched junction nucleotides: 13. The CDR3 protein is CATSRGMGASGGGYEQYF. The CDR3 coding sequence is TGTGCCACCAGCAGAGGAATGGGGGCTAGCGGGGGAGGATACGAGCAGTACTTC.

The chain couples TRBV14 to TRBJ1-2, with D maybe TRBD1 (5 bases). The CDR3 has 12 amino acids. V was pared by 6 bases and J by 13 bases, with 18 bases between. Germline-derived CDR1 and CDR2 are SGHDN and FVKESK. The CDR3 reads CASSLPGERCTF. The DNA of the CDR3 is TGTGCCAGCAGTCTACCGGGGGAGAGGTGCACCTTC.

Only one count was recorded for this clone. The chain carries TRBV5-6 and TRBJ1-2, with D uncertain. Per germline, CDR1 SGHDT and CDR2 YYEEEE. This CDR3 is 14 amino acids long. The V end lost 0 bases, the J end lost 4 bases, and 10 bases lay between the germline ends. The CDR3 protein is CASSLGVAVYGYTF. CDR3 sequence (DNA): TGTGCCAGCAGCTTGGGAGTTGCGGTCTATGGCTACACCTTC.

The rearrangement uses TRBV15 and TRBJ2-1; 11 nucleotides agree with TRBD1. The CDR3 totals 15 residues. Germline V gives CDR1 LNHNV, CDR2 YYDKDF (reference sequence). Trimming took 5 bases from V and 6 from J; bases not matched to a gene: 6. The CDR3 nucleotides read TGTGCCACCAGCGAGGGGACAGGGGGTTTCAATGAGCAGTTCTTC. As protein: CATSEGTGGFNEQFF.

The chain links TRBV7-9 to TRBJ2-1; 8 positions match TRBD2. V was pared by 7 bases and J by 1 base, with 9 bases of the junction left unmatched. Germline values: CDR1 SEHNR, CDR2 FQNEAQ (reference sequence). CDR3 length: 16 amino acids. Here the CDR3 DNA reads TGTGCCAGCAAACAACAAGCGGGAGAGTCCTACAATGAGCAGTTCTTC. Its protein is CASKQQAGESYNEQFF.

This clone was seen just once. V and J are TRBV6-4 and TRBJ2-7, with 11 bases lining up with TRBD2. This CDR3 has 14 amino acids. Germline loops: CDR1 MRHNA, CDR2 SNTAGT. Trimming cost V 10 bases and J 3 bases; bases outside gene matches: 8. CDR3 sequence reads: CANLGTSGYYEQYF. In DNA, the CDR3 is TGTGCCAACCTCGGGACTAGCGGATACTACGAGCAGTACTTC.

This clone has just a few counts. This specimen includes other DNA sequences encoding the same CDR3. The genes are TRBV7-9 and TRBJ1-2, with 7 positions matching TRBD1. The CDR3 covers 13 residues. Trimming removed 5 bases from V and 2 bases from J; junction bases left unmatched: 2. Looked up from germline, CDR1 is SEHNR and CDR2 is FQNEAQ (reference sequence). CDR3 sequence: CASSPGQNYGYTF. The DNA for the CDR3 is TGTGCCAGCAGCCCGGGACAGAACTATGGCTACACCTTC.

The rearrangement uses TRBV2 and TRBJ1-5; TRBD1 matches at 7 bases. The length of the CDR3 is 15 residues. From germline, CDR1 is SNHLY and CDR2 FYNNEI. V was clipped by 5 bases and J by 3 bases; unmatched bases: 7. The CDR3 here is CASSRQGINNQPQHF. CDR3 nucleotide sequence: TGTGCCAGCAGTAGACAGGGTATAAACAATCAGCCCCAGCATTTT. Looking up the rest from reference TRBV2 and TRBJ1-5 gives the full variable domain: EPEVTQTPSHQVTQMGQEVILRCVPISNHLYFYWYRQILGQKVEFLVSFYNNEISEKSEIFDDQFSVERPDGSNFTLKIRSTKLEDSAMYFCASSRQGINNQPQHFGDGTRLSIL.

V usage is TRBV5-4 and J usage is TRBJ1-4, with D unresolved. The CDR3 loop spans 13 amino acids. The ends were cut back, 4 bases at V and 0 bases at J, with 4 bases in the middle. CDR1 and CDR2 (germline): SGHNT, YYREEE (reference sequence). The CDR3 nucleotides are TGTGCCAGCAGCCCCGCAACTAATGAAAAACTGTTTTTT. Encoded protein: CASSPATNEKLFF.

CDR3 amino acids: CASSRDYPGEQYF. In DNA, the CDR3 is TGTGCCAGCAGTCGGGACTACCCAGGCGAGCAGTACTTC. The chain employs TRBV12-3 or TRBV12-4 and TRBJ2-7, with 7 bases lining up with TRBD2. After removal of 5 bases from V and 6 bases from J, the junction contained 7 bases not matched to a gene. The CDR3 is 13 residues long.

This sequence joins TRBV9 and TRBJ2-2, with TRBD1 identical over 7 bases. Germline CDR1 SGDLS, CDR2 YYNGEE. J lost 2 bases, V lost 2 bases, and 6 bases had no gene match. CDR3 length: 16 residues. CDR3 sequence (DNA): TGTGCCAGCAGCGTCCAAGGGGGCTCTAACACCGGGGAGCTGTTTTTT. It codes for CASSVQGGSNTGELFF.

This clone came up once. The gene calls are TRBV2 and TRBJ2-7, with D hard to call. V was cut by 9 bases and J by 2 bases, with 14 bases left in between. The CDR3 covers 13 residues. CDR1 and CDR2 (germline): SNHLY, FYNNEI. The CDR3 region is CASCSGNTYEQYF. The DNA of the CDR3 is TGTGCCAGTTGTTCAGGAAATACCTACGAGCAGTACTTC. The complete variable domain, with remaining parts taken from reference TRBV2 and TRBJ2-7, reads EPEVTQTPSHQVTQMGQEVILRCVPISNHLYFYWYRQILGQKVEFLVSFYNNEISEKSEIFDDQFSVERPDGSNFTLKIRSTKLEDSAMYFCASCSGNTYEQYFGPGTRLTVT.

The chain has TRBV15 and TRBJ2-1; no definite D call. V was cut by 0 bases and J by 11 bases, with 14 bases left in between. The germline gives CDR1 LNHNV, CDR2 YYDKDF (reference sequence). This CDR3 is built from 14 residues. CDR3 amino acids: CATSRELGKPKQFF. The CDR3 coding sequence is TGTGCCACCAGCAGAGAATTGGGCAAGCCCAAGCAGTTCTTC.

This chain uses TRBV5-1 with TRBJ1-6; no firm D call. The CDR3 contains 14 residues. Looked up from germline, CDR1 is SGHRS and CDR2 is YFSETQ. V lost 0 bases to trimming and J lost 10 bases, with 11 bases between them. For the CDR3, the DNA is TGCGCCAGCAGCTTGGAAGGCGGGGAATCACCCCTCCACTTT. Amino acid sequence: CASSLEGGESPLHF.

The DNA of the CDR3 is TGTGCCAGCCACACAGGACAGGGATTTTGGGAGCAGTACTTC. It is translated as CASHTGQGFWEQYF. The chain joins TRBV2 to TRBJ2-7, with 8 bases identical to TRBD1. Per the germline V gene, CDR1 is SNHLY and CDR2 is FYNNEI. The CDR3 runs to 14 residues. Germline trimming cut 8 bases from V and 7 bases from J; bases unmatched to any gene: 13.

This clone was seen a single time. This chain links TRBV7-2 with TRBJ2-1, with 9 bases that match TRBD1. After removal of 5 bases from V and 5 bases from J, the junction contained 7 bases not matched to a gene. The germline V gene has CDR1 SGHTA and CDR2 FQGNSA. The CDR3 covers 15 residues. The CDR3 region is CASSPGTGNNNEQFF. CDR3 in DNA: TGTGCCAGCAGCCCCGGGACAGGGAATAACAATGAGCAGTTCTTC.

The chain has TRBV6-5 and TRBJ2-7, with D perhaps matching TRBD2 (5 bases). The V and J ends lost 2 bases and 4 bases respectively, with 15 bases between them. Germline V gene data show CDR1 as MNHEY and CDR2 as SVGAGI. The CDR3 has 15 residues. Here the CDR3 DNA reads TGTGCCAGCAGTTACCACAAACTGGGAGCGTACGAGCAGTACTTC. Amino acid sequence: CASSYHKLGAYEQYF.

CDR3 residues: CASSFLTGTTEAFF. DNA of the CDR3: TGTGCCAGCAGCTTTTTAACAGGAACCACTGAAGCTTTCTTT. This sequence joins TRBV7-7 and TRBJ1-1; D may be TRBD1 (5 bases). Germline V gene data show CDR1 as SSHAT and CDR2 as FNYEAQ (reference sequence). Trimming pared 3 bases from V and 4 bases from J, leaving 12 bases between. This CDR3 is 14 amino acids long. Full variable domain (outside the CDR3, taken from reference TRBV7-7 and TRBJ1-1): GAGVSQSPRYKVTKRGQDVTLRCDPISSHATLYWYQQALGQGPEFLTYFNYEAQPDKSGLPSDRFSAERPEGSISTLTIQRTEQRDSAMYRCASSFLTGTTEAFFGQGTRLTVV.